This T cell receptor beta chain was sequenced in a study of T cells in Graves' hyperthyroidism and ophthalmopathy. Germline CDR1 SGHRS, CDR2 YFSETQ. CDR3 length: 14 residues. V lost 4 bases to trimming and J lost 6 bases; unmatched junction nucleotides: 8. RNA transcripts gave rise to amplified TCR beta CDR3 regions. HTBI primers were used for first-round RT-PCR of the TCR CDR3. TCRdb fed the multiplex PCR reads into MiXCR, producing one record per CDR3 protein. Altogether over 500,000 distinct CDR3 sequences are present, 46% being singletons, with the ten largest covering 35% to 50%. This clonotype was counted many times.

This sequence was found in an adult woman with Graves' disease, either hyperthyroidism or ophthalmopathy (not recorded which). This chain joins TRBV5-1 and TRBJ2-7, with 9 nucleotides matching TRBD1. The sequenced material came from peripheral blood or thyroid tissue (not recorded which). Here the CDR3 reads CASSPADRGREQYF. CDR3 coding DNA: TGCGCCAGCAGCCCAGCGGACAGGGGTCGCGAGCAGTACTTC.